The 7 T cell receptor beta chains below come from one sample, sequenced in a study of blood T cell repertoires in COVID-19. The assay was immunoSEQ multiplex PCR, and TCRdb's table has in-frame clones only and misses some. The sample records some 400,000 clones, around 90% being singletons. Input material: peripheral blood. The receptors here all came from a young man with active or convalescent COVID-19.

The CDR3 spells CASSSRPSGMSSYNEQFF. The DNA of the CDR3 is TGTGCCAGCAGCTCTCGGCCTAGCGGGATGAGCTCCTACAATGAGCAGTTCTTC. J is TRBJ2-1 and V is TRBV7-2, with 9 bases matching TRBD2. This CDR3 has 18 amino acids. Losses at the gene ends were 4 bases for V and 0 bases for J; bases not matched to a gene: 10. The germline V gene encodes CDR1 SGHTA and CDR2 FQGNSA. Looking up the rest from reference TRBV7-2 and TRBJ2-1 gives the full variable domain: GAGVSQSPSNKVTEKGKDVELRCDPISGHTALYWYRQSLGQGLEFLIYFQGNSAPDKSGLPSDRFSAERTGGSVSTLTIQRTQQEDSAVYLCASSSRPSGMSSYNEQFFGPGTRLTVL.

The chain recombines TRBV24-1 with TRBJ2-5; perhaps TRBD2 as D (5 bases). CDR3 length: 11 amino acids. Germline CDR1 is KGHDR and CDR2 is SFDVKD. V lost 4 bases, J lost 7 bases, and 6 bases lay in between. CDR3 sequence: CATSEEGTQYF. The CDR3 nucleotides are TGTGCCACCAGTGAAGAGGGGACCCAGTACTTC.

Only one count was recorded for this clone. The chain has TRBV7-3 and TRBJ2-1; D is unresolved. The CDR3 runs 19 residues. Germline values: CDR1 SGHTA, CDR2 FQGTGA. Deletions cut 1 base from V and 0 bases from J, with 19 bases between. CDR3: CASSLRVNFAESSYNEQFF. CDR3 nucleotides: TGTGCCAGCAGCTTAAGGGTTAATTTTGCGGAGAGCTCCTACAATGAGCAGTTCTTC.

The CDR3 DNA reads as TGTGCCAGCTCAGAGAGACAGGTGACCTACAATGAGCAGTTCTTC. Protein: CASSERQVTYNEQFF. The chain employs TRBV18 and TRBJ2-1; TRBD1 might be the D (6 bases). V was cut by 5 bases and J by 2 bases, with 13 bases left in between. The CDR3 contains 15 residues. Germline V CDR1 and CDR2: KGHSH, LQKENI.

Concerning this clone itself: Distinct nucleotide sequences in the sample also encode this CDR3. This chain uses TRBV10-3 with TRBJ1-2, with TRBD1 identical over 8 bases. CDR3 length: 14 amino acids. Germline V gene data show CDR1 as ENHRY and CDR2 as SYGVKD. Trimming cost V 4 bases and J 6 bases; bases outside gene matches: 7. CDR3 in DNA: TGTGCCATCAGTGCGAAGGACAGGGCGAATGGCTACACCTTC. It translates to CAISAKDRANGYTF.

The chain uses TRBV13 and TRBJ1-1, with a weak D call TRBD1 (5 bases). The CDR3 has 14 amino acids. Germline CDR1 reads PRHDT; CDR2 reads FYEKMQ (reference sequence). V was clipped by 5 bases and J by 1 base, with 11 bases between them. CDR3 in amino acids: CASSPAGGNTEAFF. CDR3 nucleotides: TGTGCCAGCAGCCCAGCGGGGGGGAACACTGAAGCTTTCTTT.

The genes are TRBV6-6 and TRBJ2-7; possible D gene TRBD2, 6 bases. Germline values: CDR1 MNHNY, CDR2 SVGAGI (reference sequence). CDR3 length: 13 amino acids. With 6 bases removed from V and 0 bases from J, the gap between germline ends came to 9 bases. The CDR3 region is CASRDGSSYEQYF. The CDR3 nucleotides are TGTGCCAGCAGGGACGGGAGCTCCTACGAGCAGTACTTC.